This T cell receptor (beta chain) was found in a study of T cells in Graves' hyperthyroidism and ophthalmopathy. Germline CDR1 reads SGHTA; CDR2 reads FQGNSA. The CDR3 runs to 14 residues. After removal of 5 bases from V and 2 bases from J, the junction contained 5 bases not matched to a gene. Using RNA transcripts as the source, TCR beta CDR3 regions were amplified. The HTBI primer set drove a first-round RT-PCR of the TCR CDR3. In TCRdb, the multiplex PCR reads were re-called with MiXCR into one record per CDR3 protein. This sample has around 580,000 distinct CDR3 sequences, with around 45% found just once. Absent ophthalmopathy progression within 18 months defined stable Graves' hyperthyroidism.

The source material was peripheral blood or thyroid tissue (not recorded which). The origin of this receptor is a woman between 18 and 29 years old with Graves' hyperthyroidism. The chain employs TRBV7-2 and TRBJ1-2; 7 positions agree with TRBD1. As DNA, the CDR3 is TGTGCCAGCAGCCGCAGGACAGGAAACTATGGCTACACCTTC. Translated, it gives CASSRRTGNYGYTF. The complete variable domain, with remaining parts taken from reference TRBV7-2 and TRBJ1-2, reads GAGVSQSPSNKVTEKGKDVELRCDPISGHTALYWYRQSLGQGLEFLIYFQGNSAPDKSGLPSDRFSAERTGGSVSTLTIQRTQQEDSAVYLCASSRRTGNYGYTFGSGTRLTVV.